These 25 T cell receptor beta chains were sequenced from one sample in a study of cytomegalovirus exposure and HLA in healthy donors. TCRdb's copy holds only in-frame clones and misses some; the assay was immunoSEQ multiplex PCR. The repertoire consists of around 250,000 clones, with 85% to 90% occurring once and the leading ten covering under 0.4%. Material for sequencing was PBMCs. These receptors originate from a woman aged 18-29 years in good health and CMV-seronegative.

The rearrangement uses TRBV4-3 and TRBJ1-1; a weak D match, TRBD1 (5 bases). The germline CDR1 and CDR2 sequences are LGHNA and YSLEER. The CDR3 runs 15 residues. V lost 4 bases and J lost 3, with 15 bases in between. CDR3 bases: TGCGCCAGCAGCCTTTCGGGGGGTGTTGACACTGAAGCTTTCTTT. Protein product: CASSLSGGVDTEAFF.

Only a few counts were recorded for this clone. The chain employs TRBV4-2 and TRBJ1-5; 7 bases fit TRBD1. V trimming: 0 bases; J trimming: 1 base; junction bases outside the gene matches: 0. CDR1 LGHNA and CDR2 YNFKEQ come from the germline V gene. The length of the CDR3 is 15 residues. CDR3 sequence: CASSQEDRSNQPQHF. In DNA, the CDR3 is TGTGCCAGCAGCCAAGAGGACAGGAGCAATCAGCCCCAGCATTTT.

The gene calls are TRBV6-1 and TRBJ2-7; 7 positions match TRBD1. Germline lookup yields CDR1 MNHNS and CDR2 SASEGT. J gave up 9 bases and V 10 bases, and 12 bases lay outside the gene matches. CDR3 length equals 12 residues. CDR3 sequence reads: CAIRTGYNGQYF. The DNA for the CDR3 is TGTGCCATCCGGACAGGCTACAATGGGCAGTACTTC.

This chain joins TRBV10-2 and TRBJ2-3; 9 nucleotides agree with TRBD2. The J segment lost 1 base and the V segment lost 5 bases, leaving 7 bases of the junction unmatched. The CDR3 length is 16 residues. CDR1 WSHSY and CDR2 SAAADI come from the germline V gene. CDR3 nucleotides: TGCGCCAGCAGTACCTCAGCGGGGGGACGCACAGATACGCAGTATTTT. Protein: CASSTSAGGRTDTQYF.

The chain combines TRBV5-1 with TRBJ2-7, with D perhaps TRBD2 (6 bases). Trimming cost V 0 bases and J 3 bases, with 13 bases left between them. Per germline, CDR1 SGHRS and CDR2 YFSETQ. The CDR3 length is 15 residues. Here the CDR3 DNA reads TGCGCCAGCAGCTTGGGGCTAGCGTCGAGCTACGAGCAGTACGTC. Its translation is CASSLGLASSYEQYV.

The chain employs TRBV9 and TRBJ1-1; TRBD1 agrees at 9 bases. Losses at the gene ends were 4 bases for V and 0 bases for J; bases not matched to a gene: 7. Germline V gene data show CDR1 as SGDLS and CDR2 as YYNGEE. The CDR3 runs 16 residues. CDR3 DNA sequence: TGTGCCAGCAGCCCCCGGACAGGGGTTTTGAACACTGAAGCTTTCTTT. Its translation is CASSPRTGVLNTEAFF.

The V and J genes are TRBV5-8 and TRBJ1-5; 8 bases are shared with TRBD1. The V gene end was trimmed by 4 bases and the J gene end by 7 bases; junction bases not matched to a gene: 10. CDR1 is SGHTS, CDR2 YDEGEE, per germline. The CDR3 spans 15 residues. Here the CDR3 reads CASSSGQGGNQPQHF. The CDR3 nucleotides read TGTGCCAGCAGCAGCGGACAGGGAGGTAACCAGCCCCAGCATTTT.

The chain joins TRBV4-2 to TRBJ2-3, with 13 bases fitting TRBD2. From germline, CDR1 is LGHNA and CDR2 YNFKEQ. Trimming cost V 0 bases and J 6 bases; bases outside gene matches: 3. CDR3 size: 16 residues. In nucleotides, the CDR3 is TGTGCCAGCAGCCAAGAACCGGGACTAGCGGGGGATACGCAGTATTTT. As protein: CASSQEPGLAGDTQYF.

The CDR3, as DNA: TGTGCCAGCAGTTCTCCGGGTCTTCTGGAAAAACTGTTTTTT. Amino acid sequence: CASSSPGLLEKLFF. The chain uses TRBV6-5 and TRBJ1-4; D not resolved. The CDR3 totals 14 residues. The V and J ends lost 4 bases and 8 bases respectively, with 14 bases between them. Looked up from germline, CDR1 is MNHEY and CDR2 is SVGAGI.

The chain links TRBV13 to TRBJ2-7; D is possibly TRBD2 (5 bases). V was cut by 3 bases and J by 7 bases, with 13 bases left in between. The CDR3 has 13 residues. From germline, CDR1 is PRHDT and CDR2 FYEKMQ (reference sequence). Here the CDR3 DNA reads TGTGCCAGCAGCTTTAGAGGGTTCTGGGAGCAGTACGTC. It is translated as CASSFRGFWEQYV.

Remarks on this clone: This CDR3 is also generated by other DNA sequences in the sample. CDR3 in amino acids: CASSVEAGGPTDTQYF. DNA for the CDR3: TGTGCCAGCAGCGTAGAGGCGGGGGGGCCAACAGATACGCAGTATTTT. V and J are TRBV9 and TRBJ2-3; 9 bases fit TRBD2. The V gene end was trimmed by 0 bases and the J gene end by 3 bases; junction bases not matched to a gene: 5. CDR1 and CDR2 (germline): SGDLS, YYNGEE. The length of the CDR3 is 16 residues.

In nucleotides, the CDR3 is TGTGCCAGCAGCTTAGTGGCAGGGCGGGGGAATAATTCACCCCTCCACTTT. Amino acids: CASSLVAGRGNNSPLHF. The V gene is TRBV7-8, the J gene TRBJ1-6; possible D gene TRBD1, 5 bases. Germline loops: CDR1 SGHVS, CDR2 FQNEAQ. Trimming stripped 1 base from V and 5 bases from J, with 15 bases between. The CDR3 length is 17 residues.

The chain links TRBV2 to TRBJ2-5, with unresolved D. The CDR3 extends over 12 amino acids. Per germline, CDR1 SNHLY and CDR2 FYNNEI. Trimming left V 4 bases short and J 2 bases short, with 5 bases between. CDR3 residues: CASSGLQETQYF. The CDR3 nucleotides read TGTGCCAGCAGTGGACTGCAAGAGACCCAGTACTTC.

The rearrangement uses TRBV10-3 and TRBJ1-1; 10 bases line up with TRBD1. This CDR3 contains 15 residues. CDR1 ENHRY and CDR2 SYGVKD come from the germline V gene. J was trimmed by 3 bases and V by 0 bases; bases with no gene match: 1. CDR3 loop: CAISESDRGDTEAFF. The CDR3 nucleotides are TGTGCCATCAGTGAGTCGGACAGGGGGGACACTGAAGCTTTCTTT.

CDR3 in amino acids: CASSTRGGAWTEAFF. CDR3 in DNA: TGTGCCAGCAGTACCCGGGGGGGGGCTTGGACTGAAGCTTTCTTT. The rearrangement links TRBV6-1 to TRBJ1-1; TRBD1 is a possible D gene (6 bases). V was cut by 5 bases and J by 5 bases, with 18 bases left in between. The CDR3 sequence is 15 residues long. The germline V gene encodes CDR1 MNHNS and CDR2 SASEGT.

The rearrangement joins TRBV18 to TRBJ1-1, with D possibly matching TRBD1 (6 bases). V was cut by 2 bases and J by 5 bases, with 18 bases left in between. This CDR3 region has 16 residues. The germline gives CDR1 KGHSH, CDR2 LQKENI. CDR3 DNA sequence: TGTGCCAGCTCACCAACCGGGACACGGCCCCGGACTGAAGCTTTCTTT. Amino acids: CASSPTGTRPRTEAFF.

The chain recombines TRBV5-4 with TRBJ2-1, with 8 bases aligning to TRBD1. The CDR3 is 18 residues long. Germline loops: CDR1 SGHNT, CDR2 YYREEE (reference sequence). After removal of 4 bases from V and 9 bases from J, the junction contained 21 bases not matched to a gene. CDR3 residues: CASSPEAGTGSVVGEQFF. As DNA, the CDR3 is TGTGCCAGCAGCCCTGAAGCTGGGACAGGTTCGGTCGTTGGTGAGCAGTTCTTC.

The chain joins TRBV11-2 to TRBJ1-1, with 8 bases lining up with TRBD1. Germline values: CDR1 SGHAT, CDR2 FQNNGV. CDR3 size: 15 residues. Losses at the gene ends were 5 bases for V and 0 bases for J; bases not matched to a gene: 5. The CDR3 DNA reads as TGTGCCAGCAGCCCCCGACAGGGGATGAACACTGAAGCTTTCTTT. It yields the protein CASSPRQGMNTEAFF.

The genes are TRBV27 and TRBJ1-4; no definite D call. The CDR3 covers 14 residues. The V gene's germline CDR1 is MNHEY and CDR2 SMNVEV (reference sequence). V dropped 3 bases and J dropped 0 bases, with 5 bases sitting between them. The CDR3 nucleotides are TGTGCCAGCAGTTTTATTGCAACTAATGAAAAACTGTTTTTT. Residues: CASSFIATNEKLFF.

This clone was found a few times. The V and J genes are TRBV13 and TRBJ2-7; maybe TRBD2 (5 bases). CDR1 and CDR2 from the germline V gene are PRHDT and FYEKMQ (reference sequence). This CDR3 is 14 amino acids long. V gave up 3 bases and J gave up 3 bases, with 12 bases separating them. The CDR3 protein is CASSFGDGNYEQYV. CDR3 bases: TGTGCCAGCAGCTTTGGCGACGGGAACTACGAGCAGTACGTC.

The V gene is TRBV19, the J gene TRBJ2-4, with 8 bases identical to TRBD2. CDR3 length equals 15 residues. The trim removed 5 bases at V and 1 base at J, leaving 4 bases unmatched. Germline V gene lookup returns CDR1 LNHDA and CDR2 SQIVND (reference sequence). CDR3 in amino acids: CASSLSGEAKNIQYF. The DNA of the CDR3 is TGTGCCAGTAGTCTTAGCGGGGAGGCCAAAAACATTCAGTACTTC.

The CDR3 reads CASSPGSGTYYNEQFF. The CDR3 coding sequence is TGCGCCAGCAGCCCGGGCTCCGGGACTTATTACAATGAGCAGTTCTTC. The V gene is TRBV5-1, the J gene TRBJ2-1, with D perhaps matching TRBD2 (6 bases). The CDR3 has 16 amino acids. Between the trimmed V and J ends, which lost 4 bases and 4 bases, there was a span of 18 bases. Germline assignment: CDR1 SGHRS and CDR2 YFSETQ.

The chain is built from TRBV28 and TRBJ2-7, with a possible D match to TRBD1 (5 bases). The CDR3 runs to 14 residues. V was trimmed by 5 bases and J by 3 bases, leaving 14 bases between them. CDR1 is MDHEN, CDR2 SYDVKM, per germline. The CDR3 DNA reads as TGTGCCAGCAGTGCTTCTAGGGGATACTACGAGCAGTACGTC. Protein sequence: CASSASRGYYEQYV.

V gene TRBV7-2 combines with J gene TRBJ2-5; 10 nucleotides agree with TRBD1. This CDR3 spans 14 amino acids. V was clipped by 5 bases and J by 4 bases; unmatched bases: 4. The V gene's germline CDR1 is SGHTA and CDR2 FQGNSA. The CDR3 loop is CASSSRDRGETQYF. The CDR3 nucleotides are TGTGCCAGCAGCAGCCGGGACAGGGGAGAGACCCAGTACTTC.

The chain carries TRBV11-3 and TRBJ2-7; maybe TRBD2 (5 bases). This CDR3 has 11 residues. Trimming took off 5 bases at V and 7 bases at J, with 9 bases between the two ends. Germline V gene lookup returns CDR1 SGHNT and CDR2 YENEEA. The CDR3 DNA sequence: TGTGCCAGCAGCACCGGGGAGGAGCAGTACGTC. Residues: CASSTGEEQYV.